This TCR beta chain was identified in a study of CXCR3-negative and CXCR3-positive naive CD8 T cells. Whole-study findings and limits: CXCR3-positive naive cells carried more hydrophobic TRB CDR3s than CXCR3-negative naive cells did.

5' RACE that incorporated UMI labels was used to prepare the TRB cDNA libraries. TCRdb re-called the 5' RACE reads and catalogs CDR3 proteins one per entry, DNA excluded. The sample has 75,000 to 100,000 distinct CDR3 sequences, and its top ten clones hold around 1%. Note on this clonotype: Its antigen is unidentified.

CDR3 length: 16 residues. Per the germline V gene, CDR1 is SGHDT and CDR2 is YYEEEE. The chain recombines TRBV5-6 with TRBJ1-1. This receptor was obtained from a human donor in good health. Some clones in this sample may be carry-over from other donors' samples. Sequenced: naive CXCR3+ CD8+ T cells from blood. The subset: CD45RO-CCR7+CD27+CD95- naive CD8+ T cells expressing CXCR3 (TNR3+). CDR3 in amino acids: CASSLPTDLEDTEAFF.